Following are 31 T cell receptor beta chains from one sample sequenced in a study of control samples from healthy donors and cancer patients. Here immunoSEQ multiplex PCR was the method, and the copy in TCRdb shows in-frame clones only, minus some. Counted here are over 200,000 clones, roughly 87% occurring once; the ten biggest clones make up 13%. Material for sequencing was PBMCs. These TCRs come from a woman aged 55-70 years with lung cancer.

In this sample, this clone turned up once. This chain connects TRBV6-2 or TRBV6-3 to TRBJ2-5; 8 bases line up with TRBD1. J gave up 5 bases and V 4 bases, and 9 bases lay outside the gene matches. The CDR3 is 15 residues long. Germline CDR1 reads MNHEY; CDR2 reads SVGEGT. CDR3 residues: CASSSGGAGWETQYF. CDR3 bases: TGTGCCAGCAGTTCAGGGGGCGCCGGATGGGAGACCCAGTACTTC.

CDR3: CASNPWGGKNTEAFF. As DNA, the CDR3 is TGTGCCAGCAACCCCTGGGGGGGGAAAAACACTGAAGCTTTCTTT. The chain uses TRBV6-5 and TRBJ1-1; a possible D gene is TRBD1 (5 bases). CDR1 and CDR2 from the germline V gene are MNHEY and SVGAGI. V gave up 7 bases and J gave up 2 bases, with 17 bases separating them. The CDR3 sequence is 15 residues long.

The chain is built from TRBV29-1 and TRBJ1-2, with 9 bases matching TRBD1. From germline, CDR1 is SQVTM and CDR2 ANQGSEA. This CDR3 spans 13 amino acids. The ends lost 8 bases at V and 3 bases at J; junction bases unmatched: 7. The CDR3, as DNA: TGCAGCACAAGTACAGGGGGCGACTATGGCTACACCTTC. Its protein is CSTSTGGDYGYTF. The full variable domain, completed using reference TRBV29-1 and TRBJ1-2, is SAVISQKPSRDICQRGTSLTIQCQVDSQVTMMFWYRQQPGQSLTLIATANQGSEATYESGFVIDKFPISRPNLTFSTLTVSNMSPEDSSIYLCSTSTGGDYGYTFGSGTRLTVV.

The gene calls are TRBV7-9 and TRBJ2-7; TRBD2 matches 7 bases. The CDR3 is 14 amino acids. Germline CDR1 reads SEHNR; CDR2 reads FQNEAQ (reference sequence). The ends lost 2 bases at V and 7 bases at J; junction bases unmatched: 8. This CDR3 reads CASSLTGGSEEQYF. The DNA for the CDR3 is TGTGCCAGCAGCTTAACTGGCGGGAGTGAGGAGCAGTACTTC.

The J gene is TRBJ1-2, the V gene TRBV5-1; no definite D call. Looked up from germline, CDR1 is SGHRS and CDR2 is YFSETQ. The CDR3 runs 15 residues. Trimming shortened V by 1 base and J by 0 bases, and 10 bases separated the two germline ends. The chain's CDR3 is CASSLLPDPNYGYTF. DNA for the CDR3: TGCGCCAGCAGCTTGTTACCGGACCCTAACTATGGCTACACCTTC.

This rearrangement joins TRBV18 to TRBJ2-3; D is undetermined. This CDR3 contains 15 residues. Trimming left V 0 bases short and J 4 bases short, with 11 bases between. Germline CDR1 is KGHSH and CDR2 is LQKENI. The CDR3: CASSPPRLPPDTQYF. CDR3 DNA: TGTGCCAGCTCACCACCGCGACTGCCCCCAGATACGCAGTATTTT.

This sequence joins TRBV19 and TRBJ2-3, with 8 nucleotides matching TRBD2. CDR1 is LNHDA and CDR2 is SQIVND in the germline V gene (reference sequence). The CDR3 spans 16 residues. V was pared by 3 bases and J by 0 bases, with 5 bases of the junction left unmatched. Here the CDR3 DNA reads TGTGCCAGTAGTATTACTAGCGGTTCTAGCACAGATACGCAGTATTTT. Protein sequence: CASSITSGSSTDTQYF.

The chain recombines TRBV19 with TRBJ1-2, with D hard to call. Trimming removed 5 bases at V and 8 bases at J, with 12 bases between. The CDR3 length is 12 residues. Germline CDR1 and CDR2: LNHDA and SQIVND (reference sequence). Written as DNA, the CDR3 is TGTGCCAGTAGTGACCTTACGGGCGGCTACACCTTC. Its translation: CASSDLTGGYTF.

This chain uses TRBV4-2 with TRBJ2-1; TRBD2 matches 10 bases. The CDR3 spans 16 residues. Germline trimming cut 4 bases from V and 4 bases from J; bases unmatched to any gene: 7. The germline CDR1 and CDR2 sequences are LGHNA and YNFKEQ. CDR3 nucleotide sequence: TGTGCCAGCAGCCGAGATCTAGCGGGGGCTTACAATGAGCAGTTCTTC. Amino acid sequence: CASSRDLAGAYNEQFF.

The CDR3 coding sequence is TGTGCCAGCACTCTTCAGGGACTAGCGGGACCCCGCTCCTACAATGAGCAGTTCTTC. As protein: CASTLQGLAGPRSYNEQFF. This rearrangement joins TRBV19 to TRBJ2-1; TRBD2 matches at 13 bases. Germline CDR1 LNHDA, CDR2 SQIVND (reference sequence). The CDR3 totals 19 residues. Unmatched junction bases numbered 14, after V lost 9 bases and J lost 0 bases. Full variable domain (rest looked up from reference TRBV19 and TRBJ2-1): DGGITQSPKYLFRKEGQNVTLSCEQNLNHDAMYWYRQDPGQGLRLIYYSQIVNDFQKGDIAEGYSVSREKKESFPLTVTSAQKNPTAFYLCASTLQGLAGPRSYNEQFFGPGTRLTVL.

The chain is built from TRBV3-1 (or the pseudogene TRBV3-2) and TRBJ2-7; D gene uncertain. The CDR3 is made up of 15 amino acids. The germline V gene encodes CDR1 LGHDT and CDR2 YNNKEL (reference sequence). With 1 base removed from V and 2 bases from J, the gap between germline ends came to 12 bases. Here the CDR3 DNA reads TGTGCCAGCAGCCAAGGAGACCCTACCCCCTACGAGCAGTACTTC. Protein sequence: CASSQGDPTPYEQYF.

This chain links TRBV5-1 with TRBJ2-5; D unresolved. Between the trimmed V and J ends, which lost 0 bases and 1 base, there was a span of 10 bases. The CDR3 contains 15 residues. Germline values: CDR1 SGHRS, CDR2 YFSETQ. The CDR3 sequence is CASSLDGRFQETQYF. The CDR3 DNA sequence: TGCGCCAGCAGCTTGGACGGACGGTTCCAAGAGACCCAGTACTTC.

The V call is TRBV6-5, the J call TRBJ1-2; 7 nucleotides match TRBD1. The V and J ends lost 5 bases and 0 bases, in that order; junction bases with no gene match: 3. Germline V lookup: CDR1 MNHEY, CDR2 SVGAGI. The CDR3 has 14 amino acids. The CDR3 here is CASSRDSPNYGYTF. CDR3 nucleotides: TGTGCCAGCAGTCGGGACAGTCCTAACTATGGCTACACCTTC.

The chain employs TRBV3-1 (or the pseudogene TRBV3-2) and TRBJ2-3; no clear D gene. The CDR3 runs to 14 residues. CDR1 is LGHDT and CDR2 is YNNKEL in the germline V gene (reference sequence). Trimming removed 2 bases from V and 4 bases from J, with 10 bases in between. The CDR3 nucleotides are TGTGCCAGCAGCCAAATGGGAAGGGCAGATACGCAGTATTTT. This codes for CASSQMGRADTQYF.

The genes are TRBV10-3 and TRBJ1-6; 9 bases align to TRBD1. After removal of 6 bases from V and 0 bases from J, the junction contained 3 bases not matched to a gene. CDR1 ENHRY and CDR2 SYGVKD come from the germline V gene. CDR3 length: 16 residues. The CDR3 sequence: CAIRDRGSSYNSPLHF. The CDR3 DNA sequence: TGTGCCATCAGGGACAGGGGAAGCTCCTATAATTCACCCCTCCACTTT.

J is TRBJ1-1 and V is TRBV7-9; D is undetermined. V was shortened by 1 base and J by 11 bases, with 17 bases between the two germline ends. Looked up from germline, CDR1 is SEHNR and CDR2 is FQNEAQ (reference sequence). The CDR3 sequence is 14 residues long. As DNA, the CDR3 is TGTGCCAGCAGCTTAGGGGGTGTGCGGGCGGACGCTTTCTTT. It encodes CASSLGGVRADAFF.

This chain joins TRBV19 and TRBJ2-2; D is uncertain. Germline loops: CDR1 LNHDA, CDR2 SQIVND (reference sequence). V was cut by 0 bases and J by 1 base, with 3 bases left in between. The CDR3 is 14 residues long. CDR3 in DNA: TGTGCCAGTAGTATAGAAAGGAACACCGGGGAGCTGTTTTTT. Protein sequence: CASSIERNTGELFF.

The V call is TRBV6-1, the J call TRBJ1-2, with no clear D. The germline V gene has CDR1 MNHNS and CDR2 SASEGT. The CDR3 sequence is 17 residues long. Trimming stripped 4 bases from V and 7 bases from J, with 25 bases between. The CDR3 DNA follows: TGTGCCAGCAGTGTTCACCGAATGGACCGGCTAGGCGGTGGCTACACCTTC. Translating gives CASSVHRMDRLGGGYTF.

V usage is TRBV5-1 and J usage is TRBJ2-7; D perhaps matches TRBD1 (5 bases). The germline CDR1 and CDR2 sequences are SGHRS and YFSETQ. This CDR3 spans 15 amino acids. V shed 0 bases and J shed 3 bases, with 13 bases lying between them. The CDR3 sequence is CASSLEAGPYYEQYF. The DNA for the CDR3 is TGCGCCAGCAGCTTGGAAGCAGGGCCCTACTACGAGCAGTACTTC.

V usage is TRBV4-1 and J usage is TRBJ2-2, with D tentatively TRBD2 (6 bases). V dropped 4 bases and J dropped 4 bases, with 16 bases sitting between them. This CDR3 comprises 16 residues. Per germline, CDR1 MGHRA and CDR2 YSYEKL. The CDR3 DNA sequence: TGCGCCAGCAGCCCTCTCTCCAGGAGGGCCACCGGGGAGCTGTTTTTT. Its protein product is CASSPLSRRATGELFF.

The chain recombines TRBV6-1 with TRBJ2-3, with D uncertain. The CDR3 consists of 12 residues. Trimming cost V 2 bases and J 7 bases, with 7 bases left between them. Germline lookup yields CDR1 MNHNS and CDR2 SASEGT. Written as DNA, the CDR3 is TGTGCCAGCAGTGAATCAGGCTATACGCAGTATTTT. Translated, it gives CASSESGYTQYF.

J is TRBJ1-2 and V is TRBV5-5; 8 nucleotides agree with TRBD1. This CDR3 region has 15 residues. Per the germline V gene, CDR1 is SGHKS and CDR2 is YYEKEE (reference sequence). V dropped 1 base and J dropped 4; count of bases not matched to a gene: 6. The CDR3 sequence is CASSLSGGGSYGYTF. CDR3 nucleotides: TGTGCCAGCAGCTTGTCAGGGGGCGGAAGCTATGGCTACACCTTC.

The chain recombines TRBV28 with TRBJ2-5; possibly TRBD2 for D (6 bases). Trimming removed 5 bases at V and 5 bases at J, with 12 bases between. The germline gives CDR1 MDHEN, CDR2 SYDVKM. The CDR3 is 13 residues long. CDR3 loop: CASSPDGGETQYF. The CDR3, as DNA: TGTGCCAGCAGTCCCGACGGGGGTGAGACCCAGTACTTC.

The chain links TRBV2 to TRBJ2-7, with D unresolved. CDR3 size: 13 residues. The germline V gene encodes CDR1 SNHLY and CDR2 FYNNEI. Trimming removed 7 bases from V and 3 bases from J, with 13 bases in between. CDR3 in amino acids: CASTINSYYEQYF. The CDR3 DNA follows: TGTGCCAGCACGATTAACAGCTACTACGAGCAGTACTTC.

This sequence joins TRBV7-3 and TRBJ2-1, with D unresolved. V gave up 5 bases and J gave up 2 bases, with 22 bases separating them. Germline V gene lookup returns CDR1 SGHTA and CDR2 FQGTGA. The CDR3 length is 18 residues. CDR3 region: CASSLFSTASSAYNEQFF. The CDR3 DNA reads TGTGCCAGCAGCCTCTTCTCAACTGCGTCCAGCGCCTACAATGAGCAGTTCTTC. Full variable domain (missing parts from reference TRBV7-3 and TRBJ2-1): GAGVSQTPSNKVTEKGKYVELRCDPISGHTALYWYRQSLGQGPEFLIYFQGTGAADDSGLPNDRFFAVRPEGSVSTLKIQRTERGDSAVYLCASSLFSTASSAYNEQFFGPGTRLTVL.

The chain uses TRBV6-5 and TRBJ2-3, with 9 bases fitting TRBD1. This CDR3 has 15 amino acids. The V and J ends lost 4 bases and 1 base, in that order; junction bases with no gene match: 3. CDR1 MNHEY and CDR2 SVGAGI come from the germline V gene. CDR3 in amino acids: CASSSQGARTDTQYF. For the CDR3, the DNA is TGTGCCAGCAGTTCACAGGGGGCTCGCACAGATACGCAGTATTTT.

The chain recombines TRBV5-4 with TRBJ2-3, with a possible D match to TRBD2 (6 bases). The CDR3 length is 16 residues. Germline V gives CDR1 SGHNT, CDR2 YYREEE (reference sequence). Trimming pared 2 bases from V and 1 base from J, leaving 14 bases between. The CDR3 reads CASSLRVGSRTDTQYF. The CDR3 DNA sequence: TGTGCCAGCAGCTTAAGGGTCGGGAGCCGCACAGATACGCAGTATTTT.

The rearrangement joins TRBV12-3 or TRBV12-4 to TRBJ1-2; 7 bases agree with TRBD1. The CDR3 extends over 11 amino acids. With 9 bases clipped from V and 8 bases from J, the junction kept 6 bases outside the gene matches. CDR3 loop: CASRQGYGYTF. In DNA, the CDR3 is TGTGCCAGTAGACAGGGCTACGGCTACACCTTC.

This clone was seen only a few times. The chain employs TRBV13 and TRBJ2-7, with D uncertain. The ends were cut back, 4 bases at V and 2 bases at J, with 3 bases in the middle. This CDR3 has 11 amino acids. Germline V gene sequence: CDR1 PRHDT, CDR2 FYEKMQ (reference sequence). The CDR3 bases are TGTGCCAGCAGCTCCCCCTACGAGCAGTACTTC. It translates to CASSSPYEQYF.

As concerns this clone: The sample has other DNA sequences that encode this CDR3 too. The chain carries TRBV19 and TRBJ1-5; a possible D gene is TRBD1 (6 bases). Germline V gene data show CDR1 as LNHDA and CDR2 as SQIVND (reference sequence). The CDR3 runs 15 residues. The V end was cut by 6 bases, the J end by 1 base, with 13 bases between. The CDR3 DNA reads TGTGCCAGTAGAACCGGGGGGCGAAGCAATCAGCCCCAGCATTTT. It specifies CASRTGGRSNQPQHF.

This clone was counted only a few times. The rearrangement joins TRBV28 to TRBJ1-5; D perhaps matches TRBD1 (5 bases). From germline, CDR1 is MDHEN and CDR2 SYDVKM. The V end was cut by 10 bases, the J end by 1 base, with 23 bases between. The CDR3 sequence is 17 residues long. The CDR3 coding sequence is TGTGCCACCTACTTAGGGAGGGGTCGTCGCAGCAATCAGCCCCAGCATTTT. Protein product: CATYLGRGRRSNQPQHF.